A few counts support the clone carrying this TCR beta chain. Researchers ran the PCR with 60 Vbeta and 13 Jbeta primers. The data were produced by immunoSEQ multiplex PCR, yet TCRdb's version contains in-frame clones alone and is incomplete. The table has 50,000 to 70,000 clones, approximately 60% seen once; the top ten hold 2.8%. Germline V gives CDR1 MNHEY, CDR2 SMNVEV (reference sequence). Trimming at V came to 6 bases and at J to 10 bases, leaving 12 bases not matched to a gene. CDR3 length equals 14 residues. The sample originates from a study of cytomegalovirus exposure and HLA in healthy donors.

This receptor was identified in a man between 25 and 39 years old in good health and CMV-seronegative. Sequenced input: PBMCs. The chain recombines TRBV27 with TRBJ2-3, with 8 bases that match TRBD1. CDR3 in DNA: TGTGCCAGCAGAGGGGGACAGGCGATAGGTGCGCAGTATTTT. Its translation is CASRGGQAIGAQYF.